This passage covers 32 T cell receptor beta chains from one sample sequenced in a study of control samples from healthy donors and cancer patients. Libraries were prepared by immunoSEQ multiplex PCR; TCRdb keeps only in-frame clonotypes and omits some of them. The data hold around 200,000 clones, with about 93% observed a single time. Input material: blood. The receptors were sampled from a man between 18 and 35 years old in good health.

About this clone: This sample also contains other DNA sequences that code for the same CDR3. The CDR3 spells CASSGQPNTEAFF. The CDR3 nucleotides read TGTGCCAGCAGCGGACAGCCAAACACTGAAGCTTTCTTT. V usage is TRBV2 and J usage is TRBJ1-1; possibly TRBD1 for D (6 bases). Looked up from germline, CDR1 is SNHLY and CDR2 is FYNNEI. V lost 6 bases to trimming and J lost 2 bases, with 10 bases between them. The CDR3 runs to 13 residues. The variable domain in full, completed from reference TRBV2 and TRBJ1-1, reads EPEVTQTPSHQVTQMGQEVILRCVPISNHLYFYWYRQILGQKVEFLVSFYNNEISEKSEIFDDQFSVERPDGSNFTLKIRSTKLEDSAMYFCASSGQPNTEAFFGQGTRLTVV.

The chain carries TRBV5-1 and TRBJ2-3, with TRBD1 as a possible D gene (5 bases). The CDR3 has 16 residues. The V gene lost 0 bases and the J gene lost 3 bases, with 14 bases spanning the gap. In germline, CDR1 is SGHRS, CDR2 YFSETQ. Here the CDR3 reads CASSLGQGLKTDTQYF. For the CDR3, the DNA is TGCGCCAGCAGCTTGGGGCAGGGTTTGAAAACAGATACGCAGTATTTT.

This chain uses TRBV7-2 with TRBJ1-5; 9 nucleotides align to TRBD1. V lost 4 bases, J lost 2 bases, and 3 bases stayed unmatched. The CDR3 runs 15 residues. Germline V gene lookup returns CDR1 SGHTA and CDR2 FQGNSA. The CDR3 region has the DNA TGTGCCAGCAGCTCAAGGACAGGGGGCAATCAGCCCCAGCATTTT. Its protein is CASSSRTGGNQPQHF.

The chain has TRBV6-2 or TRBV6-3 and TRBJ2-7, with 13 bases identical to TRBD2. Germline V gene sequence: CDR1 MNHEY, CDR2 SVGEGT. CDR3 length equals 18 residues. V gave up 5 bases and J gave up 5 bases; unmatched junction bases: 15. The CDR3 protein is CASSPHPTSGGIRDEQYF. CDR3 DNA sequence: TGTGCCAGCAGTCCCCATCCGACTAGCGGGGGGATCAGGGACGAGCAGTACTTC.

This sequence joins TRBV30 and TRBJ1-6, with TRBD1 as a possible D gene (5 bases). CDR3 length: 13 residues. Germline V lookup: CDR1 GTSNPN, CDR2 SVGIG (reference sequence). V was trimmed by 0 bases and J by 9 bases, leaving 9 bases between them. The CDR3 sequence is CAWSVGVFSPLHF. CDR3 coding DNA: TGTGCCTGGAGTGTAGGGGTTTTTTCACCCCTCCACTTT.

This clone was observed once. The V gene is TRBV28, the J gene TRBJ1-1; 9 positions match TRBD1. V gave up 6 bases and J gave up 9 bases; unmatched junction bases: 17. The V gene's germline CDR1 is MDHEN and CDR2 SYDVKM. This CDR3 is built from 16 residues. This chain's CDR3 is CASSIPGQGRGGKAFF. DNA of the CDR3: TGTGCCAGCAGCATCCCGGGACAGGGAAGGGGTGGAAAAGCTTTCTTT.

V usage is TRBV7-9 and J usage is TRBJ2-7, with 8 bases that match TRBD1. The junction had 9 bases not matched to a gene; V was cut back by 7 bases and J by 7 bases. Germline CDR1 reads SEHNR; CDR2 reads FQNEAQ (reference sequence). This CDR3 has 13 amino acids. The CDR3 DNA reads TGTGCCAGCAATGGCAGGGGGCCGGGTGAGCAGTACTTC. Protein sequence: CASNGRGPGEQYF.

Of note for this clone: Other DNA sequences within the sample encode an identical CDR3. The CDR3 loop reads CAWSVSGNQPQHF. CDR3 DNA: TGTGCCTGGAGTGTGTCCGGGAATCAGCCCCAGCATTTT. This chain links TRBV30 with TRBJ1-5, with D unclear. Trimming took off 0 bases at V and 4 bases at J, with 7 bases between the two ends. The germline V gene has CDR1 GTSNPN and CDR2 SVGIG (reference sequence). This CDR3 region has 13 residues.

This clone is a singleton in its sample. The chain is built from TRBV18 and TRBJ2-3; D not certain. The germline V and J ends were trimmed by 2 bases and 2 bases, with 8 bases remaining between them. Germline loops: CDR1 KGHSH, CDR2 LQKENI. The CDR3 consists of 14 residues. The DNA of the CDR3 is TGTGCCAGCTCACCATCGGCAGACACAGATACGCAGTATTTT. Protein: CASSPSADTDTQYF.

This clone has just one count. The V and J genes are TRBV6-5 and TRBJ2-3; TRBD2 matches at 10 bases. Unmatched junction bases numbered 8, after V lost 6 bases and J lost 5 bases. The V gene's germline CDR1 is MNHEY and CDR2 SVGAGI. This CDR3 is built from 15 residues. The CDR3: CASRQRGGVEDTQYF. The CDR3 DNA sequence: TGTGCCAGCAGACAGCGGGGGGGCGTAGAAGATACGCAGTATTTT.

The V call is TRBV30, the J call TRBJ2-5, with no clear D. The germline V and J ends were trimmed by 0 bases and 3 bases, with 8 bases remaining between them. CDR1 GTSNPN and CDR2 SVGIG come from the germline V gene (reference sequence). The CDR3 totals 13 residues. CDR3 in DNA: TGTGCCTGGAGTGTCCGGACCGAAGAGACCCAGTACTTC. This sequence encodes CAWSVRTEETQYF.

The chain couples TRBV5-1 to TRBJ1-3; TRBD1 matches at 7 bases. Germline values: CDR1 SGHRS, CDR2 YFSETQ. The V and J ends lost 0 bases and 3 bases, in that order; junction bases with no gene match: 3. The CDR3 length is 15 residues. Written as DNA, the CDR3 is TGCGCCAGCAGCTTGGAGGCAGGGGGTGGAAACACCATATATTTT. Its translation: CASSLEAGGGNTIYF.

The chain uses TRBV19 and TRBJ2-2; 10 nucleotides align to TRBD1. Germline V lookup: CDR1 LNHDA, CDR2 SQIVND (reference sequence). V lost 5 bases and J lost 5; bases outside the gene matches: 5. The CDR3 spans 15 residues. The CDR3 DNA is TGTGCCAGTAGTCCCTGGACAGGGGGTACCGGGGAGCTGTTTTTT. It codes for CASSPWTGGTGELFF. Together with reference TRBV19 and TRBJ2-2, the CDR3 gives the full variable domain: DGGITQSPKYLFRKEGQNVTLSCEQNLNHDAMYWYRQDPGQGLRLIYYSQIVNDFQKGDIAEGYSVSREKKESFPLTVTSAQKNPTAFYLCASSPWTGGTGELFFGEGSRLTVL.

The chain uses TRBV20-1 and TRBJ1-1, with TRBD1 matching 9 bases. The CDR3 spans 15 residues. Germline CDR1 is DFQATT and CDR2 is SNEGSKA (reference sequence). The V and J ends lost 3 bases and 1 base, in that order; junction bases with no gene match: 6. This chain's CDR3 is CSASQAGQGNTEAFF. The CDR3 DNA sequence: TGCAGTGCTAGTCAGGCGGGACAGGGGAACACTGAAGCTTTCTTT.

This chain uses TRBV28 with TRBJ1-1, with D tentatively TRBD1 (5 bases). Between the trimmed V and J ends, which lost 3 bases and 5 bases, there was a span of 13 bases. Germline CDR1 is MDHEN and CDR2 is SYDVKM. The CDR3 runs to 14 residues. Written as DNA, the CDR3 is TGTGCCAGCAGTTTGGGGCAGCGAGAGACTGAAGCTTTCTTT. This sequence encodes CASSLGQRETEAFF. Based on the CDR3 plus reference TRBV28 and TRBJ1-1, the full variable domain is DVKVTQSSRYLVKRTGEKVFLECVQDMDHENMFWYRQDPGLGLRLIYFSYDVKMKEKGDIPEGYSVSREKKERFSLILESASTNQTSMYLCASSLGQRETEAFFGQGTRLTVV.

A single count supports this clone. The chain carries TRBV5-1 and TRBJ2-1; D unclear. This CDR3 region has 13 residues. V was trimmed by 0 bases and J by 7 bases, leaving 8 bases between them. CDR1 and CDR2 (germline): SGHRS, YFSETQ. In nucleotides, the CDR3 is TGCGCCAGCAGCTTGGACGTTTATAATGAGCAGTTCTTC. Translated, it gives CASSLDVYNEQFF.

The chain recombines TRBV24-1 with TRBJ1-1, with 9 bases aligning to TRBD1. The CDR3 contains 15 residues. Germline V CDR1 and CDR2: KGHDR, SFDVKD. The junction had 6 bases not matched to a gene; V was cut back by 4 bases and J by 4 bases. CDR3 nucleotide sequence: TGTGCCACCAGTGACCCCGAGACAGGGGGCACTGAAGCTTTCTTT. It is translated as CATSDPETGGTEAFF.

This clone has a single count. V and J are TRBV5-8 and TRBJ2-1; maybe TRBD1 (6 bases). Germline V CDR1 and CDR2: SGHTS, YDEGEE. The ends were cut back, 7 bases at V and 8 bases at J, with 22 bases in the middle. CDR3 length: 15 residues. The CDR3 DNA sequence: TGTGCCAGCCGATTACAGGGCCTGGGTAGGGATGAGCAGTTCTTC. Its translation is CASRLQGLGRDEQFF.

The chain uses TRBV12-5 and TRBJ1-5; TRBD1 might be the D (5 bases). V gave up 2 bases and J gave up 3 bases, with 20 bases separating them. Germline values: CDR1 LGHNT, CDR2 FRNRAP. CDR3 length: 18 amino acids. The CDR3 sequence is CASGLTRDGSRVNQPQHF. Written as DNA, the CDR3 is TGTGCTAGTGGTTTGACGAGGGACGGTAGCCGGGTCAATCAGCCCCAGCATTTT.

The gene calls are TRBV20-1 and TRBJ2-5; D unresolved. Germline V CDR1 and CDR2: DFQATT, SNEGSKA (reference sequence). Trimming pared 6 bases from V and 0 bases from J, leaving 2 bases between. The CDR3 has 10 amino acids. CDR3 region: CSANQETQYF. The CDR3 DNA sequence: TGCAGTGCCAACCAAGAGACCCAGTACTTC.

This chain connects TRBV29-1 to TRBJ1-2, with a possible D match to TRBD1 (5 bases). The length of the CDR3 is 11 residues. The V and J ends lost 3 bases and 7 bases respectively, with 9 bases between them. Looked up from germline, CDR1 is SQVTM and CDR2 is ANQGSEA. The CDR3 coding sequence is TGCAGCGTTGAGGGGGTTGGTGGCTACACCTTC. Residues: CSVEGVGGYTF.

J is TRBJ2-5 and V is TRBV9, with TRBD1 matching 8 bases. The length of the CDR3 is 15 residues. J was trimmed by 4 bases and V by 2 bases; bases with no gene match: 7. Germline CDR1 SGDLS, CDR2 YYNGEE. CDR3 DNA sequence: TGTGCCAGCAGCGTGCAGGGGGCCAGAGGAGAGACCCAGTACTTC. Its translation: CASSVQGARGETQYF.

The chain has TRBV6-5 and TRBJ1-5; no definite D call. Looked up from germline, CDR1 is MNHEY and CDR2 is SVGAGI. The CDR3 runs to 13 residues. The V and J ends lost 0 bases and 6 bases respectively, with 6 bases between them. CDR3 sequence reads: CASSYSMSQPQHF. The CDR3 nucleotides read TGTGCCAGCAGTTACTCCATGTCTCAGCCCCAGCATTTT.

CDR3 in amino acids: CATSEPGPASYEQYF. The DNA of the CDR3 is TGTGCCACCAGTGAACCGGGACCGGCCTCCTACGAGCAGTACTTC. The V call is TRBV24-1, the J call TRBJ2-7; either TRBD1 or TRBD2 may supply D (5 bases each). CDR1 is KGHDR and CDR2 is SFDVKD in the germline V gene. V lost 4 bases and J lost 0, with 12 bases in between. The length of the CDR3 is 15 residues.

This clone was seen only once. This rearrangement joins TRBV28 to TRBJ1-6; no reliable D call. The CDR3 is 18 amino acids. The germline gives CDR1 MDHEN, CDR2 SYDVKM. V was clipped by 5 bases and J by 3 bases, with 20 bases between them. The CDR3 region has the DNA TGTGCCAGCAGTGCCCCTGCGGCGGTGGAATTCTATAATTCACCCCTCCACTTT. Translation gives CASSAPAAVEFYNSPLHF.

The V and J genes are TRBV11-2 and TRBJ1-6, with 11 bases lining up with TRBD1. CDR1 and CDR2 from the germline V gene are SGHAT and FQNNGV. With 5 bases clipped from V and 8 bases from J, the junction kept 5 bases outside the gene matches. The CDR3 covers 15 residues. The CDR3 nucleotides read TGTGCCAGCAGCCCGGACAGGGGGCGCGATTCACCCCTCCACTTT. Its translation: CASSPDRGRDSPLHF.

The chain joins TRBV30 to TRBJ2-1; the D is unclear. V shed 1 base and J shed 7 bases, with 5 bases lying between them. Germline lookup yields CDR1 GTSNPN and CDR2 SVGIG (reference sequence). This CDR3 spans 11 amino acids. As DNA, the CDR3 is TGTGCCTGGAGTGGAGCAAATGAGCAGTTCTTC. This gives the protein CAWSGANEQFF.

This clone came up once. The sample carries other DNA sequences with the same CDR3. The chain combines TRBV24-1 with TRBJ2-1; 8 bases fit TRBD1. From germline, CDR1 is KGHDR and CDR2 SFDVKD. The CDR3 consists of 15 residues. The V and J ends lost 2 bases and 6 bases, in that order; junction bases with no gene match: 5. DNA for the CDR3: TGTGCCACCAGTGATTGGACAGGGAGCTTCAATGAGCAGTTCTTC. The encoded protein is CATSDWTGSFNEQFF.

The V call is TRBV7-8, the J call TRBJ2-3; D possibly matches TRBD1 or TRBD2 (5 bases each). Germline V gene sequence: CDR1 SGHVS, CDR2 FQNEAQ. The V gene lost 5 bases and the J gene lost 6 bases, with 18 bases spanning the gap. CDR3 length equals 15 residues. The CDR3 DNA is TGTGCCAGCAGCCAGAGGGTCGGGGCCGGTGATACGCAGTATTTT. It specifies CASSQRVGAGDTQYF.

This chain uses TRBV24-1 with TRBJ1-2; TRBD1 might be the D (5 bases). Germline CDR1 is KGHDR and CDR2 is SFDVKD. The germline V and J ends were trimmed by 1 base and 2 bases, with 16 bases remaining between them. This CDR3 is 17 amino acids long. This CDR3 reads CATSDFTPGGGNYGYTF. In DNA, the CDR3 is TGTGCCACCAGTGATTTTACCCCTGGGGGGGGGAACTATGGCTACACCTTC.

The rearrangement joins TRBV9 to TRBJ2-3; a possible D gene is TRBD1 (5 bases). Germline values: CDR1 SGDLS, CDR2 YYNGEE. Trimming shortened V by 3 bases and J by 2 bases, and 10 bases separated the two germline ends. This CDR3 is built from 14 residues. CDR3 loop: CASSGGLFTDTQYF. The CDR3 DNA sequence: TGTGCCAGCAGCGGGGGCCTTTTCACAGATACGCAGTATTTT.

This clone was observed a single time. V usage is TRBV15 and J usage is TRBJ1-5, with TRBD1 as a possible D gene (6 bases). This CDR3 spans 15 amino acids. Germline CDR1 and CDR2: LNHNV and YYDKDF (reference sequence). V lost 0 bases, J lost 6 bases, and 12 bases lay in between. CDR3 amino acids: CATSRDLGGAQPQHF. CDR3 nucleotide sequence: TGTGCCACCAGCAGAGATTTAGGGGGGGCTCAGCCCCAGCATTTT.